The 27 T cell receptor beta chains presented below share a single source sample, sequenced in a study of blood T cell repertoires in COVID-19. TCRdb's table, derived via immunoSEQ multiplex PCR, lists solely in-frame clones and lacks some. The table includes some 510,000 clones, roughly 90% detected once. Sample: PBMCs or T cells enriched from blood (not recorded which). The source is a woman aged 40 to 50 who had recovered from COVID-19.

The J gene is TRBJ2-3, the V gene TRBV9, with D possibly TRBD2 on 5 matching bases. Germline V gene data show CDR1 as SGDLS and CDR2 as YYNGEE. V lost 4 bases to trimming and J lost 0 bases, with 9 bases between them. The CDR3 contains 14 residues. This CDR3 is CASSPGVSTDTQYF. The DNA for the CDR3 is TGTGCCAGCAGCCCCGGGGTTAGCACAGATACGCAGTATTTT.

A note on this clone: A junction end diverges from the germline sequence, so it may reflect a read error. The rearrangement links TRBV5-1 to TRBJ1-1; D is unresolved. This CDR3 region has 13 residues. Germline CDR1 SGHRS, CDR2 YFSETQ. The CDR3 DNA reads TGCGCCAGCAGCTTTAGCCCAGAAACTGTAGCTTTCTTT. It translates to CASSFSPETVAFF.

V is TRBV27 and J is TRBJ2-7; 9 positions agree with TRBD2. CDR1 is MNHEY and CDR2 is SMNVEV in the germline V gene (reference sequence). This CDR3 has 16 residues. V lost 1 base, J lost 5 bases, and 9 bases stayed unmatched. This CDR3 is CASSLFSREGPDEQYF. The CDR3 DNA reads as TGTGCCAGCAGTTTATTTTCGCGGGAGGGTCCGGACGAGCAGTACTTC.

This clone was observed once. The chain uses TRBV7-9 and TRBJ2-7; 8 bases agree with TRBD1. Germline assignment: CDR1 SEHNR and CDR2 FQNEAQ (reference sequence). V dropped 4 bases and J dropped 2; count of bases not matched to a gene: 4. This CDR3 spans 14 amino acids. CDR3 residues: CASSYPGQAYEQYF. CDR3 in DNA: TGTGCCAGCAGCTACCCGGGACAGGCCTACGAGCAGTACTTC.

The CDR3, as DNA: TGTGCCAGCAGTTTTAGGACAGGGGGCATCTACGAGCAGTACTTC. Translating gives CASSFRTGGIYEQYF. The chain recombines TRBV27 with TRBJ2-7; 11 bases are a match to TRBD1. Trimming at V came to 3 bases and at J to 3 bases, leaving 4 bases not matched to a gene. The CDR3 has 15 residues. Germline lookup yields CDR1 MNHEY and CDR2 SMNVEV (reference sequence).

In regard to this clone: Other DNA sequences of this sample code for an identical CDR3. The J gene is TRBJ1-5, the V gene TRBV5-1; 7 bases agree with TRBD1. The germline V gene encodes CDR1 SGHRS and CDR2 YFSETQ. V lost 3 bases, J lost 2 bases, and 2 bases stayed unmatched. The CDR3 is made up of 14 amino acids. The CDR3, as DNA: TGCGCCAGCAGCTCTACAGGGGGCAATCAGCCCCAGCATTTT. Its protein product is CASSSTGGNQPQHF.

The chain combines TRBV4-3 with TRBJ2-1, with D possibly TRBD2 on 5 matching bases. CDR1 and CDR2 from the germline V gene are LGHNA and YSLEER. The CDR3 has 13 amino acids. Trimming left V 0 bases short and J 9 bases short, with 9 bases between. CDR3 sequence (DNA): TGCGCCAGCAGCCAAGATACGGCGGGTGAGCAGTTCTTC. This gives the protein CASSQDTAGEQFF.

V gene TRBV19 combines with J gene TRBJ1-1; tentatively, D is TRBD1 (5 bases). Per germline, CDR1 LNHDA and CDR2 SQIVND (reference sequence). This CDR3 has 15 amino acids. V was cut by 3 bases and J by 7 bases, with 18 bases left in between. CDR3 region: CASSILWGRVGEAFF. DNA of the CDR3: TGTGCCAGTAGTATCCTTTGGGGGAGGGTAGGTGAAGCTTTCTTT. Full variable domain (rest looked up from reference TRBV19 and TRBJ1-1): DGGITQSPKYLFRKEGQNVTLSCEQNLNHDAMYWYRQDPGQGLRLIYYSQIVNDFQKGDIAEGYSVSREKKESFPLTVTSAQKNPTAFYLCASSILWGRVGEAFFGQGTRLTVV.

The chain is built from TRBV11-2 and TRBJ1-2; D perhaps matches TRBD1 (5 bases). The V and J ends lost 1 base and 5 bases respectively, with 11 bases between them. This CDR3 is 14 amino acids long. CDR1 and CDR2 (germline): SGHAT, FQNNGV. This chain's CDR3 is CASSLGGGDYGYTF. The DNA for the CDR3 is TGTGCCAGCAGCTTAGGGGGGGGAGATTATGGCTACACCTTC.

The rearrangement joins TRBV3-1 (or the pseudogene TRBV3-2) to TRBJ2-5; tentatively, D is TRBD2 (6 bases). Deletions cut 2 bases from V and 2 bases from J, with 9 bases between. Per germline, CDR1 LGHDT and CDR2 YNNKEL (reference sequence). The CDR3 extends over 14 amino acids. The CDR3 DNA follows: TGTGCCAGCAGCCAAACTAGCCGACAAGAGACCCAGTACTTC. The encoded protein is CASSQTSRQETQYF.

The chain combines TRBV5-6 with TRBJ2-7; 10 bases match TRBD2. The germline V gene has CDR1 SGHDT and CDR2 YYEEEE. This CDR3 is 17 amino acids long. With V trimmed by 4 bases and J by 3 bases, 13 bases remained unmatched. CDR3 sequence: CASSALGLADFLYEQYF. CDR3 nucleotide sequence: TGTGCCAGCAGCGCTCTCGGACTAGCGGACTTTCTCTACGAGCAGTACTTC.

The V gene is TRBV5-4, the J gene TRBJ1-1, with a tentative D call TRBD1 (6 bases). Germline loops: CDR1 SGHNT, CDR2 YYREEE (reference sequence). The CDR3 is 15 residues long. V lost 3 bases and J lost 0, with 12 bases in between. For the CDR3, the DNA is TGTGCCAGCAGCTCACGGGACATCATGAACACTGAAGCTTTCTTT. This translates into CASSSRDIMNTEAFF.

This clone was picked up one time. The chain is built from TRBV28 and TRBJ1-5; no clear D. CDR3 length: 12 amino acids. Looked up from germline, CDR1 is MDHEN and CDR2 is SYDVKM. V was pared by 3 bases and J by 6 bases, with 6 bases between. CDR3 protein: CASSFTVQPQHF. For the CDR3, the DNA is TGTGCCAGCAGTTTTACAGTTCAGCCCCAGCATTTT.

This clone appeared a single time. The chain links TRBV11-3 to TRBJ2-7; 7 bases match TRBD1. Germline CDR1 reads SGHNT; CDR2 reads YENEEA. J lost 2 bases, V lost 4 bases, and 11 bases had no gene match. CDR3 length equals 16 residues. The CDR3 DNA follows: TGTGCCAGCAGCTCCTCGATCGGACAGGAGACCTACGAGCAGTACTTC. Protein: CASSSSIGQETYEQYF. The variable domain in full, with the rest retrieved from reference TRBV11-3 and TRBJ2-7, is EAGVVQSPRYKIIEKKQPVAFWCNPISGHNTLYWYLQNLGQGPELLIRYENEEAVDDSQLPKDRFSAERLKGVDSTLKIQPAELGDSAVYLCASSSSIGQETYEQYFGPGTRLTVT.

In its sample, this clone was seen once. In DNA form, the CDR3 reads TGTGCCAGCAGCCAAGGGACAGTTTATGGCTACACCTTC. Its translation: CASSQGTVYGYTF. This sequence joins TRBV3-1 (or the pseudogene TRBV3-2) and TRBJ1-2, with D perhaps matching TRBD1 (6 bases). V lost 1 base and J 5 bases, leaving 8 bases between the germline ends. The CDR3 spans 13 residues. CDR1 LGHDT and CDR2 YNNKEL come from the germline V gene (reference sequence).

This chain connects TRBV6-4 to TRBJ2-2; 7 bases match TRBD1. The CDR3 loop spans 17 amino acids. CDR1 is MRHNA, CDR2 SNTAGT, per germline. The V and J ends lost 0 bases and 5 bases, in that order; junction bases with no gene match: 9. The CDR3 DNA reads TGTGCCAGCAGTGACTCCCGGACAGGAGGAGAGACCGGGGAGCTGTTTTTT. It specifies CASSDSRTGGETGELFF.

This clone was counted only a few times. This chain joins TRBV7-2 and TRBJ2-4; the D gene is possibly TRBD1 (5 bases). V lost 5 bases and J 3 bases, leaving 11 bases between the germline ends. Germline V gene data show CDR1 as SGHTA and CDR2 as FQGNSA. This CDR3 region has 14 residues. The DNA for the CDR3 is TGTGCCAGCAGCCCTGACAGATACAAAAACATTCAGTACTTC. Its protein is CASSPDRYKNIQYF.

This chain uses TRBV7-9 with TRBJ2-5; D ambiguous. The CDR3 is 15 residues long. Germline V gene lookup returns CDR1 SEHNR and CDR2 FQNEAQ (reference sequence). V lost 1 base and J 2 bases, leaving 11 bases between the germline ends. CDR3 sequence: CASSLGRPVQETQYF. The CDR3 bases are TGTGCCAGCAGCTTAGGTCGTCCGGTTCAAGAGACCCAGTACTTC. The variable domain in full, with the rest retrieved from reference TRBV7-9 and TRBJ2-5, is DTGVSQNPRHKITKRGQNVTFRCDPISEHNRLYWYRQTLGQGPEFLTYFQNEAQLEKSRLLSDRFSAERPKGSFSTLEIQRTEQGDSAMYLCASSLGRPVQETQYFGPGTRLLVL.

The rearrangement uses TRBV10-3 and TRBJ2-7; tentatively, D is TRBD2 (6 bases). The V end lost 2 bases, the J end lost 5 bases, and 10 bases lay between the germline ends. This CDR3 region has 13 residues. Looked up from germline, CDR1 is ENHRY and CDR2 is SYGVKD. The CDR3 here is CAISEPSGDEQYF. The CDR3 DNA sequence: TGTGCCATCAGTGAGCCGTCGGGGGACGAGCAGTACTTC.

The chain joins TRBV5-4 to TRBJ1-3; D may be TRBD1 (5 bases). The V and J ends lost 2 bases and 1 base respectively, with 7 bases between them. This CDR3 is 14 amino acids long. CDR1 is SGHNT, CDR2 YYREEE, per germline (reference sequence). CDR3 sequence reads: CASSLGASGNTIYF. The CDR3 DNA reads as TGTGCCAGCAGCTTAGGGGCGTCTGGAAACACCATATATTTT.

The V call is TRBV10-3, the J call TRBJ2-7; 7 positions match TRBD1. V trimming: 0 bases; J trimming: 0 bases; junction bases outside the gene matches: 8. This CDR3 has 17 amino acids. The germline CDR1 and CDR2 sequences are ENHRY and SYGVKD. The CDR3 protein is CAISESPTGSSSYEQYF. CDR3 coding DNA: TGTGCCATCAGTGAGTCCCCGACAGGGTCCAGCTCCTACGAGCAGTACTTC.

The chain is built from TRBV3-1 (or the pseudogene TRBV3-2) and TRBJ2-4, with D possibly TRBD2 on 5 matching bases. Between the trimmed V and J ends, which lost 3 bases and 1 base, there was a span of 13 bases. CDR1 is LGHDT, CDR2 YNNKEL, per germline (reference sequence). The CDR3 has 16 amino acids. CDR3 amino acids: CASSQQAVRAKNIQYF. In DNA, the CDR3 is TGTGCCAGCAGCCAGCAAGCGGTGAGGGCCAAAAACATTCAGTACTTC.

CDR3 in DNA: TGTGCCAGCAGCCGCCGGGACAGGGGTCGGAATGAGCAGTTCTTC. This encodes CASSRRDRGRNEQFF. The chain combines TRBV11-3 with TRBJ2-1; 10 positions agree with TRBD1. Trimming took 5 bases from V and 7 from J; bases not matched to a gene: 8. Germline assignment: CDR1 SGHNT and CDR2 YENEEA. This CDR3 spans 15 amino acids. Complete variable domain (other parts from reference TRBV11-3 and TRBJ2-1): EAGVVQSPRYKIIEKKQPVAFWCNPISGHNTLYWYLQNLGQGPELLIRYENEEAVDDSQLPKDRFSAERLKGVDSTLKIQPAELGDSAVYLCASSRRDRGRNEQFFGPGTRLTVL.

In this sample, this clone turned up once. J is TRBJ2-7 and V is TRBV4-1, with 10 bases aligning to TRBD2. Germline CDR1 reads MGHRA; CDR2 reads YSYEKL. The CDR3 covers 14 residues. V lost 3 bases, J lost 7 bases, and 6 bases stayed unmatched. The CDR3 DNA sequence: TGCGCCAGCAGCCAGGCTAGCGGGGGATGGGAGCAGTACTTC. Amino acids: CASSQASGGWEQYF.

This chain uses TRBV5-4 with TRBJ2-1; D might be TRBD2 (6 bases). The CDR3 extends over 16 amino acids. Trimming removed 0 bases from V and 2 bases from J, with 12 bases in between. Germline V gives CDR1 SGHNT, CDR2 YYREEE (reference sequence). CDR3 loop: CASSLGAGSTYNEQFF. CDR3 in DNA: TGTGCCAGCAGCTTGGGGGCGGGGTCGACCTACAATGAGCAGTTCTTC.

The chain links TRBV6-5 to TRBJ1-5; TRBD1 might be the D (6 bases). V was pared by 4 bases and J by 9 bases, with 13 bases between. In germline, CDR1 is MNHEY, CDR2 SVGAGI. The CDR3 sequence is 13 residues long. CDR3 DNA: TGTGCCAGCAGTTTAGGGGGAACGGGGCCCCAGCATTTT. Translating it yields CASSLGGTGPQHF.

The chain recombines TRBV27 with TRBJ1-2, with a tentative D call TRBD1 (5 bases). Trimming pared 0 bases from V and 6 bases from J, leaving 8 bases between. Per the germline V gene, CDR1 is MNHEY and CDR2 is SMNVEV (reference sequence). The CDR3 extends over 13 amino acids. This CDR3 is CASSLSPRDGYTF. The CDR3 nucleotides read TGTGCCAGCAGTTTATCTCCCAGGGATGGCTACACCTTC.